This is a list of T cell receptor beta chains from one sample in a study of blood T cell repertoires in COVID-19. TCRdb's copy holds only in-frame clones and misses some; the assay was immunoSEQ multiplex PCR. The sample contains approximately 110,000 clones, 80% to 90% of which appear only once. Sequencing was performed on peripheral blood. The receptors come from a woman of 80 years or more with acute or convalescent COVID-19. Each CDR3 is given with its conserved first and last residue. Each record gives: D gene, clone size, J gene, V gene, CDR3 protein, CDR3 DNA. A D gene is named only where the DNA matches it firmly. The size entry is marked missing in some rows and otherwise reads once, few, many or a size class.

d_call: TRBD1; clone_size: .; j_call: TRBJ2-3; v_call: TRBV2; cdr3_aa: CASSVDRVLGTDTQYF; cdr3_nt: TGTGCCAGCAGTGTCGACAGGGTCCTTGGCACAGATACGCAGTATTTT
d_call: .; clone_size: few; j_call: TRBJ1-2; v_call: TRBV7-5; cdr3_aa: CVRSPSGTAQGNYGYTF; cdr3_nt: TGTGTCAGAAGCCCTTCCGGGACAGCCCAAGGTAACTATGGCTACACCTTC
d_call: TRBD1; clone_size: few; j_call: TRBJ1-5; v_call: TRBV30; cdr3_aa: CAWRGTGGGQPQHF; cdr3_nt: TGTGCCTGGAGGGGGACAGGTGGAGGTCAGCCCCAGCATTTT
d_call: .; clone_size: .; j_call: TRBJ1-5; v_call: TRBV30; cdr3_aa: CAWSVGSGQPQHF; cdr3_nt: TGTGCCTGGAGTGTAGGGTCGGGGCAGCCCCAGCATTTT
d_call: TRBD2; clone_size: .; j_call: TRBJ2-7; v_call: TRBV27; cdr3_aa: CASRYLAGGNYEQYF; cdr3_nt: TGTGCCAGCAGATATTTAGCGGGGGGGAACTACGAGCAGTACTTC
d_call: .; clone_size: .; j_call: TRBJ2-1; v_call: TRBV7-3; cdr3_aa: CASSKHRGGEQFF; cdr3_nt: TGTGCCAGCAGCAAACACAGGGGGGGTGAGCAGTTCTTC
d_call: TRBD2; clone_size: .; j_call: TRBJ2-5; v_call: TRBV19; cdr3_aa: CASSIQAGGGTQYF; cdr3_nt: TGTGCCAGTAGTATCCAAGCGGGGGGAGGGACCCAGTACTTC
d_call: .; clone_size: once; j_call: TRBJ2-7; v_call: TRBV27; cdr3_aa: CASTSLLTGRPREQYF; cdr3_nt: TGTGCCAGCACCTCGCTTCTGACAGGGAGGCCTCGGGAGCAGTACTTC
d_call: .; clone_size: .; j_call: TRBJ2-3; v_call: TRBV12-3/TRBV12-4; cdr3_aa: CASTNFPDTQYF; cdr3_nt: TGTGCCAGCACCAACTTTCCAGATACGCAGTATTTT
d_call: .; clone_size: once; j_call: TRBJ1-6; v_call: TRBV7-9; cdr3_aa: CASSLARGTGFSNSPLHF; cdr3_nt: TGTGCCAGCAGCTTAGCGAGGGGAACAGGGTTTTCGAATTCACCCCTCCACTTT
d_call: TRBD1; clone_size: .; j_call: TRBJ1-2; v_call: TRBV16; cdr3_aa: CASSQGQGFVGYTF; cdr3_nt: TGTGCCAGCAGCCAGGGACAGGGGTTTGTTGGCTACACCTTC
d_call: TRBD1; clone_size: .; j_call: TRBJ1-5; v_call: TRBV19; cdr3_aa: CASRGQGTGQPQHF; cdr3_nt: TGTGCCAGTAGGGGACAGGGAACGGGTCAGCCCCAGCATTTT
d_call: TRBD1; clone_size: .; j_call: TRBJ1-4; v_call: TRBV28; cdr3_aa: CASSLYLTGVAEKLFF; cdr3_nt: TGTGCCAGCAGTTTATACCTGACAGGGGTCGCTGAAAAACTGTTTTTT
d_call: .; clone_size: .; j_call: TRBJ2-4; v_call: TRBV15; cdr3_aa: CATGSGGYSIQYF; cdr3_nt: TGTGCCACCGGCAGTGGGGGGTACTCCATTCAGTACTTC
d_call: TRBD1; clone_size: .; j_call: TRBJ1-2; v_call: TRBV16; cdr3_aa: CASSQRQGAGYTF; cdr3_nt: TGTGCCAGCAGCCAGCGACAGGGGGCAGGCTACACCTTC
d_call: TRBD1; clone_size: once; j_call: TRBJ2-2; v_call: TRBV18; cdr3_aa: CASSSPGQGNTGELFF; cdr3_nt: TGTGCCAGCTCATCTCCGGGACAGGGCAACACCGGGGAGCTGTTTTTT
d_call: .; clone_size: .; j_call: TRBJ1-6; v_call: TRBV27; cdr3_aa: CASSLGTLSSYNSPLHF; cdr3_nt: TGTGCCAGCAGTTTGGGCACCTTAAGCTCCTATAATTCACCCCTCCACTTT
d_call: TRBD2; clone_size: .; j_call: TRBJ2-1; v_call: TRBV3-1/TRBV3-2; cdr3_aa: CASSQEAGGFNEQFF; cdr3_nt: TGTGCCAGCAGCCAAGAAGCGGGGGGTTTCAATGAGCAGTTCTTC
d_call: TRBD1; clone_size: .; j_call: TRBJ1-1; v_call: TRBV10-2; cdr3_aa: CASSTQGVNTEAFF; cdr3_nt: TGCGCCAGCAGTACACAGGGGGTGAACACTGAAGCTTTCTTT
d_call: .; clone_size: .; j_call: TRBJ2-5; v_call: TRBV30; cdr3_aa: CAWTGANQETQYF; cdr3_nt: TGTGCCTGGACAGGGGCCAACCAAGAGACCCAGTACTTC
d_call: .; clone_size: few; j_call: TRBJ1-4; v_call: TRBV30; cdr3_aa: CAWSVRTWAATNEKLFF; cdr3_nt: TGTGCCTGGAGTGTACGGACTTGGGCTGCAACTAATGAAAAACTGTTTTTT
d_call: TRBD2; clone_size: .; j_call: TRBJ2-7; v_call: TRBV6-5; cdr3_aa: CASRNSGGSSYEQYF; cdr3_nt: TGTGCCAGCAGAAATAGCGGGGGAAGCTCCTACGAGCAGTACTTC
d_call: .; clone_size: .; j_call: TRBJ1-2; v_call: TRBV27; cdr3_aa: CASSISEGGAQGYTF; cdr3_nt: TGTGCCAGCAGTATCTCCGAGGGGGGGGCGCAGGGCTACACCTTC
d_call: TRBD1; clone_size: .; j_call: TRBJ1-4; v_call: TRBV5-5; cdr3_aa: CASSQDRGRPNEKLFF; cdr3_nt: TGTGCCAGCAGCCAAGACAGGGGAAGGCCTAATGAAAAACTGTTTTTT
d_call: TRBD1; clone_size: once; j_call: TRBJ1-1; v_call: TRBV10-3; cdr3_aa: CATTTGGNTEAFF; cdr3_nt: TGTGCCACGACAACAGGGGGGAACACTGAAGCTTTCTTT
d_call: TRBD1; clone_size: once; j_call: TRBJ2-7; v_call: TRBV5-1; cdr3_aa: CASSRTGGNYEQYF; cdr3_nt: TGCGCCAGCAGCCGGACAGGGGGGAACTACGAGCAGTACTTC
d_call: TRBD1; clone_size: .; j_call: TRBJ1-1; v_call: TRBV18; cdr3_aa: CASSPTGATEAFF; cdr3_nt: TGTGCCAGCTCGCCTACAGGGGCTACTGAAGCTTTCTTT
d_call: TRBD1; clone_size: .; j_call: TRBJ1-5; v_call: TRBV19; cdr3_aa: CASSVPGTGSQPQHF; cdr3_nt: TGTGCCAGTAGTGTCCCCGGGACAGGGAGTCAGCCCCAGCATTTT
d_call: .; clone_size: .; j_call: TRBJ2-1; v_call: TRBV5-5; cdr3_aa: CASSLYQGLYNEQFF; cdr3_nt: TGTGCCAGCAGCTTGTATCAGGGGCTCTACAATGAGCAGTTCTTC
d_call: .; clone_size: .; j_call: TRBJ1-4; v_call: TRBV19; cdr3_aa: CASSIRDIATNEKLFF; cdr3_nt: TGTGCCAGTAGTATCCGGGACATTGCAACTAATGAAAAACTGTTTTTT